This is a list of T cell receptor beta chains from one sample in a study of early T cells in non-severe SARS-CoV-2 infection. TCRdb redid the calling of the 5' RACE reads with MiXCR, one entry per CDR3 protein. The top ten clones hold 4.1% of a sample with roughly 56,000 distinct CDR3 sequences, about 14% of them seen once. The sequenced sample was whole blood, obtained at baseline. These receptors all come from an adult who was a healthcare worker with PCR-confirmed SARS-CoV-2 infection or an uninfected control (not recorded which). Both conserved end residues are part of each CDR3. D genes are given only for firm matches. Rows give clone size only sometimes, using once, few, many, or a class for an expanded clone.

D gene,J gene,clone size,V gene,CDR3 protein,CDR3 DNA
NA,TRBJ2-7,many,TRBV5-1,CASGTGPGDEQYF,TGCGCCAGCGGTACCGGCCCCGGGGACGAGCAGTACTTC
NA,TRBJ2-2,many,TRBV7-6,CASSSPRTGGTGELFF,TGTGCCAGCAGCTCTCCCAGGACCGGGGGCACCGGGGAGCTGTTTTTT
NA,TRBJ2-1,NA,TRBV4-2,CASSQVGSGYNEQFF,TGTGCCAGCAGCCAAGTGGGGTCCGGATACAATGAGCAGTTCTTC
NA,TRBJ1-1,many,TRBV18,CASSPTSREAFF,TGTGCCAGCTCACCGACGTCCCGGGAAGCTTTCTTT
NA,TRBJ2-1,few,TRBV15,CATSRDQGDRALAYNEQFF,TGTGCCACCAGCAGAGATCAGGGCGACCGTGCATTGGCGTACAATGAGCAGTTCTTC
TRBD2,TRBJ2-3,few,TRBV5-6,CASSLRRTRTPYF,TGTGCCAGCAGCTTGCGGCGGACTAGAACTCCGTATTTT
NA,TRBJ2-1,NA,TRBV19,CASTRGSSYNEQFF,TGTGCCAGTACAAGGGGGTCCTCCTACAATGAGCAGTTCTTC
NA,TRBJ2-3,few,TRBV20-1,CSAGSWGAHGQYF,TGCAGTGCTGGATCCTGGGGGGCCCACGGGCAGTATTTT
NA,TRBJ2-3,few,TRBV19,CASSSKRYQGDTQYF,TGTGCCAGTAGTAGTAAGCGGTACCAGGGGGATACGCAGTATTTT
TRBD2,TRBJ2-3,few,TRBV11-2,CASRSLGRPGTSGRAGTQYF,TGTGCCAGCAGGAGCCTTGGCAGGCCCGGGACTAGCGGGAGGGCCGGTACGCAGTATTTT
NA,TRBJ1-5,NA,TRBV27,CASSQTNSNQPQHF,TGTGCCAGCAGTCAAACGAATAGCAATCAGCCCCAGCATTTT
NA,TRBJ1-2,few,TRBV11-3,CASSLERGKRDNYGYTF,TGTGCCAGCAGCTTAGAGAGGGGAAAGAGGGATAACTATGGCTACACCTTC
NA,TRBJ2-5,NA,TRBV3-1,CASSQDAGLATQYF,TGTGCCAGCAGCCAAGACGCGGGATTGGCGACCCAGTACTTC
NA,TRBJ2-3,NA,TRBV7-9,CASRPPNVGRKNTDTQYF,TGTGCCAGCAGGCCCCCCAATGTTGGGAGAAAGAACACAGATACGCAGTATTTT
NA,TRBJ1-1,many,TRBV18,CASSPNLNTEAFF,TGTGCCAGCTCACCGAATTTGAACACTGAAGCTTTCTTT
NA,TRBJ2-1,NA,TRBV6-1,CASVRFVGQHNEQFF,TGTGCCAGCGTAAGATTTGTGGGGCAACACAATGAGCAGTTCTTC
TRBD1,TRBJ1-1,NA,TRBV7-6,CASSTATGLSTEAFF,TGTGCCAGCAGCACTGCGACAGGGTTGAGCACTGAAGCTTTCTTT
NA,TRBJ1-5,few,TRBV6-1,CASSDQSGNQPQHF,TGTGCCAGCAGTGATCAGTCTGGGAATCAGCCCCAGCATTTT
TRBD2,TRBJ2-7,few,TRBV6-6,CATEASGAAYEQYF,TGTGCCACCGAAGCCAGCGGGGCGGCCTACGAGCAGTACTTC
NA,TRBJ2-7,few,TRBV28,CASSSFSYEQYF,TGTGCCAGCAGTTCTTTCTCCTACGAGCAGTACTTC